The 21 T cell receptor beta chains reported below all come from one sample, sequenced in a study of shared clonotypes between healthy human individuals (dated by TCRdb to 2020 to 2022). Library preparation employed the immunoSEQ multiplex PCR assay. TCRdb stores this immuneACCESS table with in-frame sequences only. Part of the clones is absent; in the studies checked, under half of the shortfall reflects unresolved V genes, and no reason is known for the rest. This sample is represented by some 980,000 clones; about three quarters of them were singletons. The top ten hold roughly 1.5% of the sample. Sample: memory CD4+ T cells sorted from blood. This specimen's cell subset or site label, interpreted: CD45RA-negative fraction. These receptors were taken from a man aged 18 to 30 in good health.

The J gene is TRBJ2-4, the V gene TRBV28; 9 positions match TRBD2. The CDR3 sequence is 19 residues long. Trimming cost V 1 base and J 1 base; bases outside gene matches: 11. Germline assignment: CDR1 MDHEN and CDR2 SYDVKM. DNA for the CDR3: TGTGCCAGCAGTTTATCCCAGCGGGGGGCTAAGGGGGCCAAAAACATTCAGTACTTC. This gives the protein CASSLSQRGAKGAKNIQYF. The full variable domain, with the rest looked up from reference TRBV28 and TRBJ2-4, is DVKVTQSSRYLVKRTGEKVFLECVQDMDHENMFWYRQDPGLGLRLIYFSYDVKMKEKGDIPEGYSVSREKKERFSLILESASTNQTSMYLCASSLSQRGAKGAKNIQYFGAGTRLSVL.

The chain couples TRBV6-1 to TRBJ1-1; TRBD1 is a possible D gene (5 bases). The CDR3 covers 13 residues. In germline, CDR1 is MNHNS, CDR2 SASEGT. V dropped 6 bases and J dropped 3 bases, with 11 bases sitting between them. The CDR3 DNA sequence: TGTGCCAGCAGCCGGTTAGGGGACACTGAAGCTTTCTTT. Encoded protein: CASSRLGDTEAFF.

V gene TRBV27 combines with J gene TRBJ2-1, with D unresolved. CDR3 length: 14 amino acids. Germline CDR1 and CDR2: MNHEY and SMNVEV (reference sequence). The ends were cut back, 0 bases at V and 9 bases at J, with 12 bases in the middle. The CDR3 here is CASSLSVTVREQFF. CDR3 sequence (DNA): TGTGCCAGCAGTTTATCTGTTACAGTTCGTGAGCAGTTCTTC.

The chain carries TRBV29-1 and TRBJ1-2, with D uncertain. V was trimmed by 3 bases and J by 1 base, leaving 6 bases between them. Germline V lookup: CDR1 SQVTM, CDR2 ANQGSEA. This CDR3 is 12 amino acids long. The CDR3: CSVDRINYGYTF. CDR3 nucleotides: TGCAGCGTTGATCGGATTAACTATGGCTACACCTTC.

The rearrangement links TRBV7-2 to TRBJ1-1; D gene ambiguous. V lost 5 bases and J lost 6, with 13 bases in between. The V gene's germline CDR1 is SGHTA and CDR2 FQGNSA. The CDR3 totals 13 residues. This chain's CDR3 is CASSARYPPEAFF. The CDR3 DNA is TGTGCCAGCAGCGCTCGGTACCCCCCTGAAGCTTTCTTT.

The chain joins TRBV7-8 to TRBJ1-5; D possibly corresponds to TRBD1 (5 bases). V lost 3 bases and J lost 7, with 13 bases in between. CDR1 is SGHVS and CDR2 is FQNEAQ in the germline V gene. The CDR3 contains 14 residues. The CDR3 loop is CASSFQGLGQPQHF. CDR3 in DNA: TGTGCCAGCAGCTTCCAGGGACTCGGGCAGCCCCAGCATTTT.

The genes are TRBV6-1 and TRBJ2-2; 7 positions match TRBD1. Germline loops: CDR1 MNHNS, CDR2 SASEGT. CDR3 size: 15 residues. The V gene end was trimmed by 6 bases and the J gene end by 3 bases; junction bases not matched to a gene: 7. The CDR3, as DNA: TGTGCCAGCAGAAACAGGGGATTGGACACCGGGGAGCTGTTTTTT. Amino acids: CASRNRGLDTGELFF.

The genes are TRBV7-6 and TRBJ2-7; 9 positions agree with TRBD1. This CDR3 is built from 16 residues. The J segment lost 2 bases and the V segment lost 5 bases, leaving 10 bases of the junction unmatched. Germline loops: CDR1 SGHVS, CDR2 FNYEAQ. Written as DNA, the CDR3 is TGTGCCAGCAGCGGGGAGGGACAGGGTGGCCCCTACGAGCAGTACTTC. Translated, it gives CASSGEGQGGPYEQYF.

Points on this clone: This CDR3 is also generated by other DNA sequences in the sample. This CDR3 is CASSLAPTDTQYF. CDR3 DNA: TGTGCCAGCAGCTTAGCCCCCACAGATACGCAGTATTTT. The chain combines TRBV7-9 with TRBJ2-3; D is ambiguous. V lost 0 bases and J lost 2, with 3 bases in between. CDR1 and CDR2 (germline): SEHNR, FQNEAQ (reference sequence). This CDR3 region has 13 residues.

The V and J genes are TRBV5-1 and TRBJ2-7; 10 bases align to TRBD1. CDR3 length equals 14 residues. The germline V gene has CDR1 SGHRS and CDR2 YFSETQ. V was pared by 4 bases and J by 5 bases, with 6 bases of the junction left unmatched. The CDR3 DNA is TGCGCCAGCAGCCCGGGACAGGGGAGGGACGAGCAGTACTTC. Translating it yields CASSPGQGRDEQYF. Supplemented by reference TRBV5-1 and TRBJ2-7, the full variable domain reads KAGVTQTPRYLIKTRGQQVTLSCSPISGHRSVSWYQQTPGQGLQFLFEYFSETQRNKGNFPGRFSGRQFSNSRSEMNVSTLELGDSALYLCASSPGQGRDEQYFGPGTRLTVT.

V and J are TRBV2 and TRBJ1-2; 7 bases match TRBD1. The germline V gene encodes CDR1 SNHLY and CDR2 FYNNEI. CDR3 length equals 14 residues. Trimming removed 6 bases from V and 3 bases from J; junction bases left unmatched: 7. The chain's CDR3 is CASRGDSEDYGYTF. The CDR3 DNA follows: TGTGCCAGCAGGGGGGACAGCGAGGACTATGGCTACACCTTC.

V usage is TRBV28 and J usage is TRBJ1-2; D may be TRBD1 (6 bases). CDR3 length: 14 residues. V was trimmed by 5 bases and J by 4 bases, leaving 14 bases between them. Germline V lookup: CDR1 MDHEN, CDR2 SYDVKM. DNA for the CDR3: TGTGCCAGCAGTGCCAGGGGTTGGGCCTATGGCTACACCTTC. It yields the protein CASSARGWAYGYTF.

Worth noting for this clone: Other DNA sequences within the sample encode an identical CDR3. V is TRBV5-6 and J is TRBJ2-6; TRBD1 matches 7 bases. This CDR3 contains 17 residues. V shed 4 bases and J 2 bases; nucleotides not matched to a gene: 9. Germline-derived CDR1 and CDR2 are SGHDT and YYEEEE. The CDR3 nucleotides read TGTGCCAGCAGCCTGACAGGGAACTTAGCTGGGGCCAACGTCCTGACTTTC. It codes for CASSLTGNLAGANVLTF.

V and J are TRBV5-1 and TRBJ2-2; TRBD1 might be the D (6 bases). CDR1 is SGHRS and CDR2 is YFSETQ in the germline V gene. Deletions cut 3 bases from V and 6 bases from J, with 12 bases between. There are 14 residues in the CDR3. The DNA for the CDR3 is TGCGCCAGCAGCTACGGGACATGGGCCGGGGAGCTGTTTTTT. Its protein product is CASSYGTWAGELFF. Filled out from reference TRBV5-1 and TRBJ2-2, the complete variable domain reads KAGVTQTPRYLIKTRGQQVTLSCSPISGHRSVSWYQQTPGQGLQFLFEYFSETQRNKGNFPGRFSGRQFSNSRSEMNVSTLELGDSALYLCASSYGTWAGELFFGEGSRLTVL.

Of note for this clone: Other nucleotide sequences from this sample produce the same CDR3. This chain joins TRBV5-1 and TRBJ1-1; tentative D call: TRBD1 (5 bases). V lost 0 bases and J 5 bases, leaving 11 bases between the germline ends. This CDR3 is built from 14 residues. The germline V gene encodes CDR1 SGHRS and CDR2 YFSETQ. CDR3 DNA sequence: TGCGCCAGCAGCTTGGCGGCGGGGGGTACTGAAGCTTTCTTT. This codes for CASSLAAGGTEAFF.

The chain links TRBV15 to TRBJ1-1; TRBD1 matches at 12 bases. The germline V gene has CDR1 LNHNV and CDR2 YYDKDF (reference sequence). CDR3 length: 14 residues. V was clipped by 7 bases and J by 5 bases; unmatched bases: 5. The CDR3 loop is CATKRDRGLTEAFF. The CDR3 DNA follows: TGTGCCACCAAGCGGGACAGGGGGCTAACTGAAGCTTTCTTT.

The CDR3 region is CASSDSGTGNSPLHF. The CDR3 DNA sequence: TGTGCCAGCAGTGACTCTGGGACAGGGAATTCACCCCTCCACTTT. The rearrangement links TRBV6-4 to TRBJ1-6; 9 nucleotides line up with TRBD1. Germline CDR1 reads MRHNA; CDR2 reads SNTAGT. The V gene end was trimmed by 0 bases and the J gene end by 7 bases; junction bases not matched to a gene: 1. CDR3 size: 15 residues.

As DNA, the CDR3 is TGTGCCAGCAGCCTAGGACAGGCCAATGGCTACACCTTC. Its protein is CASSLGQANGYTF. V is TRBV7-9 and J is TRBJ1-2; TRBD1 matches at 7 bases. Per germline, CDR1 SEHNR and CDR2 FQNEAQ (reference sequence). The CDR3 runs 13 residues. The J segment lost 6 bases and the V segment lost 5 bases, leaving 6 bases of the junction unmatched.

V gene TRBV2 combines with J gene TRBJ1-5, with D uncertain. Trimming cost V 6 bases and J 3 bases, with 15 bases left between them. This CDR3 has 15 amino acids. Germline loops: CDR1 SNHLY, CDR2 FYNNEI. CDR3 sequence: CASSAGRLPNQPQHF. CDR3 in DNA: TGTGCCAGCAGCGCCGGACGGCTCCCCAATCAGCCCCAGCATTTT.

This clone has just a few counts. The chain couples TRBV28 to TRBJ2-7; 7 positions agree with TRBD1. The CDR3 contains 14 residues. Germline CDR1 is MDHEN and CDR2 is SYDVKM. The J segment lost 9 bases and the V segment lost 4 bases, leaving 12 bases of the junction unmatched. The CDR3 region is CASSSGQVGQPQYF. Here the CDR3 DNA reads TGTGCCAGCAGTTCCGGACAGGTTGGCCAGCCGCAGTACTTC.

CDR3 sequence (DNA): TGTGCCTGGAGTGACCGGGGCCCGGAATATTTT. This gives the protein CAWSDRGPEYF. The chain couples TRBV30 to TRBJ2-3; D is perhaps TRBD1 or TRBD2 (5 bases each). Germline-derived CDR1 and CDR2 are GTSNPN and SVGIG (reference sequence). This CDR3 has 11 amino acids. Deletions cut 1 base from V and 15 bases from J, with 14 bases between.